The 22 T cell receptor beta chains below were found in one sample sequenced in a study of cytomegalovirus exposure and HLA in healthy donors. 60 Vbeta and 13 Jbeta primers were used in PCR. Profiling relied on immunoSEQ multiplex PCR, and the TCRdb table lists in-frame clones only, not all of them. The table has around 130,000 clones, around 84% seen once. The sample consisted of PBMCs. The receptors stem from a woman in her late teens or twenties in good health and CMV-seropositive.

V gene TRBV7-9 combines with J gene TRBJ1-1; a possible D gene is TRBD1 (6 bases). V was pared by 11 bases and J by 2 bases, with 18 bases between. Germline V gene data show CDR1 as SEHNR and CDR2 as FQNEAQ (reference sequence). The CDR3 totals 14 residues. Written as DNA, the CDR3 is TGTGCCGGATTCGGGGGGGCTGAAAACACTGAAGCTTTCTTT. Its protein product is CAGFGGAENTEAFF.

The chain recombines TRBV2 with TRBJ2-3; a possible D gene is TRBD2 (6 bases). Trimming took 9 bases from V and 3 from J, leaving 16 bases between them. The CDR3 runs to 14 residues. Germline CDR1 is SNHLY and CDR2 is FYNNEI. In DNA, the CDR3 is TGTGCCAGTGGAGGGGCAGGGCTGACAGATACGCAGTATTTT. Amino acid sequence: CASGGAGLTDTQYF.

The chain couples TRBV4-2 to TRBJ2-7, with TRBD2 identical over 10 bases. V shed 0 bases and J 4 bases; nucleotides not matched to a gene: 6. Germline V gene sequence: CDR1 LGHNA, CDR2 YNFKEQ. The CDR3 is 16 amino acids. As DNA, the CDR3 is TGTGCCAGCAGCCAAGAACTAGCGGGGAAAGAGTACGAGCAGTACTTC. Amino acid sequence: CASSQELAGKEYEQYF.

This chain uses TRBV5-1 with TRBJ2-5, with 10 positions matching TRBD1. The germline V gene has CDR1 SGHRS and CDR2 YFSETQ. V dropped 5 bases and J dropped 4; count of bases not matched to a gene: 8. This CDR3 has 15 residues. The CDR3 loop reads CASSPRQGAIETQYF. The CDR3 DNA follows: TGCGCCAGCAGTCCAAGACAGGGGGCTATAGAGACCCAGTACTTC.

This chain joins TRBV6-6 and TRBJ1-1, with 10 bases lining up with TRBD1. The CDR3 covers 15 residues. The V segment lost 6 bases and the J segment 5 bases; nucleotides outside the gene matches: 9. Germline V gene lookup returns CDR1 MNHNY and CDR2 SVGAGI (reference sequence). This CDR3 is CASRPWDRGGTEAFF. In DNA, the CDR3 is TGTGCCAGCAGACCTTGGGACAGGGGAGGAACTGAAGCTTTCTTT.

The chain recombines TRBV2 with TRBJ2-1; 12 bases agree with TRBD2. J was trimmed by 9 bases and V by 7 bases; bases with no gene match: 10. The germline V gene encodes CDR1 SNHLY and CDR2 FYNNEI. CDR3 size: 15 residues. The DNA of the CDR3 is TGTGCCAGCACCGGAACTAGCGGGGGGTTATCTGAGCAGTTCTTC. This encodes CASTGTSGGLSEQFF.

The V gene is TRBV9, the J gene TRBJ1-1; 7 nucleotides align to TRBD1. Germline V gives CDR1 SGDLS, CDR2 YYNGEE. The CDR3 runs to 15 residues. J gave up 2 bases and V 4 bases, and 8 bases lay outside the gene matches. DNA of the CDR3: TGTGCCAGCAGCCCCCAACAGGGGATAAACACTGAAGCTTTCTTT. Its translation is CASSPQQGINTEAFF.

The CDR3 DNA reads as TGTGCCAGCACCGCTTTGGGGACAGGGGTTCAGGGGGCGAGGGGCTACACCTTC. It specifies CASTALGTGVQGARGYTF. The rearrangement joins TRBV27 to TRBJ1-2; TRBD1 matches at 10 bases. The CDR3 length is 18 residues. Germline V gene sequence: CDR1 MNHEY, CDR2 SMNVEV (reference sequence). V lost 7 bases to trimming and J lost 8 bases; unmatched junction nucleotides: 22.

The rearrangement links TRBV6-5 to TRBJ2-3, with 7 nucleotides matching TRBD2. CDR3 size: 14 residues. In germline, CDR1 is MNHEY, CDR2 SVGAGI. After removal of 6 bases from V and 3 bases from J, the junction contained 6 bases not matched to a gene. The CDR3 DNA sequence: TGTGCCAGCAGCGGACTAGATCTTACAGATACGCAGTATTTT. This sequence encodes CASSGLDLTDTQYF.

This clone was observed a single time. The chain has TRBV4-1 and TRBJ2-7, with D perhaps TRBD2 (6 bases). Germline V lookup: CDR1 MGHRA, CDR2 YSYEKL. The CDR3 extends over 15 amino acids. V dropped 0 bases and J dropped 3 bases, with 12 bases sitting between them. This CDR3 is CASSQDLRRDYEQYF. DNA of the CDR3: TGCGCCAGCAGCCAAGATTTGAGGCGGGACTACGAGCAGTACTTC.

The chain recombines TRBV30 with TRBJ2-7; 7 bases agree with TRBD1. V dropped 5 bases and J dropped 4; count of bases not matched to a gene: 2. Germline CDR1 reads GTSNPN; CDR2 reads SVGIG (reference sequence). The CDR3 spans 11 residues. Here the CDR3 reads CAWDREYEQYF. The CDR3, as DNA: TGTGCCTGGGACAGGGAGTACGAGCAGTACTTC.

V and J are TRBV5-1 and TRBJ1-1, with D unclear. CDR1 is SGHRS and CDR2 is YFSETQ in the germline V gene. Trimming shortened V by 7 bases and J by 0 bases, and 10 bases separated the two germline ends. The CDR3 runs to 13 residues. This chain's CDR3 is CASREVLNTEAFF. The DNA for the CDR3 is TGCGCCAGCCGGGAAGTTTTGAACACTGAAGCTTTCTTT.

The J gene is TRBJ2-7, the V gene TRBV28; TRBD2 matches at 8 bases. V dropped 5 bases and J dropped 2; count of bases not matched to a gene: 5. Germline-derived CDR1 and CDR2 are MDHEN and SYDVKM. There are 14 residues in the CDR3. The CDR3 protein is CASSIAGSTYEQYF. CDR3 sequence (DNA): TGTGCCAGCAGTATAGCGGGATCTACCTACGAGCAGTACTTC.

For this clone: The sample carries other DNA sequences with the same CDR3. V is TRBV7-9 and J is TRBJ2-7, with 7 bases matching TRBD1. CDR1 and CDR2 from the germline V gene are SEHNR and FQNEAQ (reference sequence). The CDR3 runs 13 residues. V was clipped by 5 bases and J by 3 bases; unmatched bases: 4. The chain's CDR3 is CASSLGGLYEQYF. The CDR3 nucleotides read TGTGCCAGCAGCCTAGGGGGCCTCTACGAGCAGTACTTC.

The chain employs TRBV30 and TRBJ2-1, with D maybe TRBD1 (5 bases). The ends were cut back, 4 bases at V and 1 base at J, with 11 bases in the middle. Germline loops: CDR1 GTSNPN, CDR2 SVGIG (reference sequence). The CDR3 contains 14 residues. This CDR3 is CAWTHDSSYNEQFF. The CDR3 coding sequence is TGTGCCTGGACCCACGACAGTTCCTACAATGAGCAGTTCTTC.

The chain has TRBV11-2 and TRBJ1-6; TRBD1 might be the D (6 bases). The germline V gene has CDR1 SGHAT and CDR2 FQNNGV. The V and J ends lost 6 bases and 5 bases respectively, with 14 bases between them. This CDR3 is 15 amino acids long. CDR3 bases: TGTGCCAGCAGGAGGCCGGGACATAATAATTCACCCCTCCACTTT. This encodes CASRRPGHNNSPLHF.

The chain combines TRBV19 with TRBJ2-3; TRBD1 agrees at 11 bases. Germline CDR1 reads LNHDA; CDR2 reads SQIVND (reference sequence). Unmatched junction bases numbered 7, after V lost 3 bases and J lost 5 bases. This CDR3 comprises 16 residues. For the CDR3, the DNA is TGTGCCAGTAGTATCCCAGGGACAGGGGGGCAAGATACGCAGTATTTT. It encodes CASSIPGTGGQDTQYF.

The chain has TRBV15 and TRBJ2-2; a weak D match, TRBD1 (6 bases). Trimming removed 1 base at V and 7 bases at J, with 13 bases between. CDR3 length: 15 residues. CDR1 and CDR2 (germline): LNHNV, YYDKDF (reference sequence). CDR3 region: CATSRGEQGVGELFF. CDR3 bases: TGTGCCACCAGCAGAGGGGAACAGGGCGTCGGGGAGCTGTTTTTT.

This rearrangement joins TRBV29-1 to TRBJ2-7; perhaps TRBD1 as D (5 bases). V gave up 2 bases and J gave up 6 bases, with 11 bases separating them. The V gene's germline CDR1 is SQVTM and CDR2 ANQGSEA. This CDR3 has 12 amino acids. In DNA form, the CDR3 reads TGCAGCGTTGAATTGGGGCAGTCCGAGCAGTACTTC. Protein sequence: CSVELGQSEQYF.

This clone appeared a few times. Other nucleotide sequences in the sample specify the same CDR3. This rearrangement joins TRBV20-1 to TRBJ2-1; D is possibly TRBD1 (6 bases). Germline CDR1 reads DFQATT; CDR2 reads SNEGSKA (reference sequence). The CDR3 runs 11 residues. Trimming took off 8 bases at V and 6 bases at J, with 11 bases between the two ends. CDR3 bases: TGCAGTCCGGGACAAGGCAATGAGCAGTTCTTC. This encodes CSPGQGNEQFF.

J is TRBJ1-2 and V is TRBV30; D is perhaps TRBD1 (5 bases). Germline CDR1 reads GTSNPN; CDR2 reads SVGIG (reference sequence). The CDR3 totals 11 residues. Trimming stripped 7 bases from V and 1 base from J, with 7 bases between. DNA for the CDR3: TGTGCCTCCGACAGTAACTATGGCTACACCTTC. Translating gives CASDSNYGYTF.

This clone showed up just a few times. CDR3 residues: CASSSSGGPDEKLFF. The DNA of the CDR3 is TGCGCCAGCAGCTCCTCAGGGGGCCCGGATGAAAAACTGTTTTTT. This rearrangement joins TRBV5-1 to TRBJ1-4; 8 bases align to TRBD1. CDR1 is SGHRS, CDR2 YFSETQ, per germline. There are 15 residues in the CDR3. V lost 3 bases to trimming and J lost 6 bases; unmatched junction nucleotides: 7.